One T cell receptor (beta chain) is described in this entry. The authors ran a second PCR of roughly 6 to 11 cycles using a sample-barcoded 5' primer and a J-beta primer mix. TCRdb independently ran MiXCR on the 5' RACE reads; one entry per CDR3 protein. The sample holds more than 500,000 distinct CDR3 sequences, roughly a quarter seen once. The source of the sample is a study of blood T cells in healthy people across ages. V trimming: 4 bases; J trimming: 1 base; junction bases outside the gene matches: 5. Looked up from germline, CDR1 is DFQATT and CDR2 is SNEGSKA (reference sequence). The length of the CDR3 is 14 residues. The sample was also linked to a second study, of T cells of mothers and their children. That paper states: The second PCR's M1S primer added sample barcodes and 2-4 random nucleotides.

The TCR sequence derives from a boy younger than 10 in good health. The sequenced sample was blood. The chain employs TRBV20-1 and TRBJ1-1; 8 nucleotides agree with TRBD1. The CDR3 region has the DNA TGCAGTGCTATATATGACAGGGGGAACACTGAAGCTTTCTTT. This translates into CSAIYDRGNTEAFF.